The entry below gives a single TCR beta chain sequence along with its context. As yet, its antigen is unknown. Patients were ruled out by autoimmune disease history or systemic immunosuppression. This sample stems from a study of OX40 agonist ivuxolimab in advanced cancers. The data were produced by immunoSEQ multiplex PCR, yet TCRdb's version contains in-frame clones alone and is incomplete. Among about 92,000 clones, roughly 90% were seen once, and the ten largest hold around 0.33%. V was clipped by 2 bases and J by 3 bases, with 8 bases between them. The CDR3 contains 14 residues. CDR1 is MNHNY and CDR2 is SVGAGI in the germline V gene (reference sequence). Study conclusions and caveats: The antigens recognized by the expanded peripheral T cells, that is their antigen specificity, were not determined.

The receptor was derived from an adult with an advanced solid tumor such as melanoma, head and neck, liver or kidney cancer. The rearrangement joins TRBV6-6 to TRBJ2-1, with D possibly TRBD2 on 5 matching bases. This sample comprised CD4+ or CD8+ T cells sorted from blood, obtained in a trial of the OX40 agonist ivuxolimab. The CDR3 loop reads CASSYPGDYNEQFF. The DNA for the CDR3 is TGTGCCAGCAGTTACCCCGGGGACTACAATGAGCAGTTCTTC.